This TCR beta chain was captured in a study of T cell responses to AZD1222 COVID-19 vaccine. Notes on the study in general: Most donors were white British and more were female, and clonal diversity was possibly underestimated. Spike-spanning, vaccine-associated CD4 TCRs were dominant at 160-218 and 743-854. Nearly half of spike-specific TCRs reportedly target unmutated variant regions. The study identified only five to seven AZD1222 recipients as seropositive at baseline.

There are 13 residues in the CDR3. Trimming shortened V by 6 bases and J by 9 bases, and 15 bases separated the two germline ends. Comments on this clone: Its antigen is still unknown.

Sequencing was performed with immunoSEQ multiplex PCR; in TCRdb, only in-frame clones are kept and a portion is missing. The table lists about 150,000 clones, about 92% of them singletons. The chain is built from TRBV12-3 or TRBV12-4 and TRBJ1-5; the D gene is possibly TRBD1 (6 bases). The source was peripheral blood, collected 28 days after the second AZD1222 dose. The TCR was taken from an adult who received the AZD1222 COVID-19 vaccine. Written as DNA, the CDR3 is TGTGCCAGCAGAACAGTACAGGGCGGGCCCCAGCATTTT. Translating gives CASRTVQGGPQHF.